The rows below give T cell receptor beta chains drawn from one sample of a study of T-cell reconstitution after alpha-beta-depleted transplantation in children. In TCRdb, the PCR reads were re-called with MiXCR into one record per CDR3 protein. The sample shows approximately 300,000 distinct CDR3 sequences, roughly a tenth of them seen only once. This sample comprised PBMCs, obtained before TCRalphabeta/CD19-depleted stem cell transplant. The receptors come from a boy in the first two years of life with acute myeloid leukemia, due to receive a stem cell transplant. The CDR3 runs from the conserved cysteine through the conserved F or W. A D gene is named only where the DNA matches it firmly. Size is stated for part of the rows, as once, few or many counts, or as a class when the clone is expanded.

j_gene	abundance	v_gene	d_gene	CDR3aa	CDR3nt
TRBJ2-7	many	TRBV20-1	TRBD2	CSARAGLVSYEQYF	TGCAGTGCTAGAGCCGGACTAGTTTCCTACGAGCAGTACTTC
TRBJ2-7	few	TRBV27	TRBD2	CASSLSWEGYEQYF	TGTGCCAGCAGTTTATCTTGGGAGGGGTACGAGCAGTACTTC
TRBJ2-1	many	TRBV20-1	-	CSASLVGSYNEQFF	TGCAGTGCTTCACTGGTCGGGTCCTACAATGAGCAGTTCTTC
TRBJ2-5	many	TRBV5-1	-	CASSLGLGAVREETQYF	TGCGCCAGCAGCCTCGGACTTGGGGCAGTGAGGGAAGAGACCCAGTACTTC
TRBJ2-6	many	TRBV20-1	-	CSASPRLFSGANVLTF	TGCAGTGCTAGTCCCAGGTTATTCTCTGGGGCCAACGTCCTGACTTTC
TRBJ1-1	many	TRBV28	-	CASPPGPNTEAFF	TGTGCCAGTCCGCCGGGCCCGAACACTGAAGCTTTCTTT
TRBJ1-3	many	TRBV5-1	TRBD1	CASSLSGTGEVNTIYF	TGCGCCAGCAGCTTATCCGGGACAGGGGAAGTAAACACCATATATTTT
TRBJ2-7	few	TRBV13	-	CASSLLQGGANEQYF	TGTGCCAGCAGCTTATTACAAGGAGGCGCGAACGAGCAGTACTTC
TRBJ2-5	many	TRBV7-9	TRBD2	CASSLGRLADRYSF	TGTGCCAGCAGCTTAGGTCGTCTAGCGGACCGGTACTCTTTC
TRBJ2-1	-	TRBV15	-	CATSRPGTGGSSGGNNEQFF	TGTGCCACCAGCAGACCCGGGACAGGGGGATCTAGCGGGGGAAACAATGAGCAGTTCTTC
TRBJ2-7	many	TRBV7-9	-	CASSPPGGPTYEQYF	TGTGCCAGCAGCCCGCCAGGAGGGCCAACCTACGAGCAGTACTTC
TRBJ2-7	-	TRBV10-3	-	CAISAPDRSYEQYF	TGTGCCATCAGTGCTCCGGACAGATCCTACGAGCAGTACTTC
TRBJ2-4	many	TRBV15	-	CATSRELTRGDIQYF	TGTGCCACCAGCAGAGAGTTGACCAGGGGAGACATTCAGTACTTC
TRBJ1-6	many	TRBV20-1	TRBD1	CSAKGQGNSPLHF	TGCAGTGCTAAAGGACAGGGGAATTCACCCCTCCACTTT
TRBJ1-1	many	TRBV7-3	-	CASSLNRLNTEAFF	TGTGCCAGCAGCTTAAATCGGTTGAACACTGAAGCTTTCTTT
TRBJ1-5	-	TRBV19	-	CASSIDLQPQHF	TGTGCCAGTAGTATTGACCTTCAGCCCCAGCATTTT
TRBJ2-7	many	TRBV12-3/TRBV12-4	-	CASSPRGNYEQYF	TGTGCCAGCAGCCCTAGGGGGAACTACGAGCAGTACTTC
TRBJ2-1	-	TRBV6-5	TRBD1	CASSYRRQGGYNEQFF	TGTGCCAGCAGTTACCGAAGACAGGGGGGCTACAATGAGCAGTTCTTC
TRBJ2-3	many	TRBV27	-	CASSYSPDTQYF	TGTGCCAGCAGTTACAGTCCAGATACGCAGTATTTT
TRBJ2-1	many	TRBV10-3	TRBD2	CATYPGLAGGPFYNEQFF	TGTGCCACGTACCCGGGACTAGCGGGAGGGCCCTTCTACAATGAGCAGTTCTTC
TRBJ2-1	many	TRBV7-8	TRBD2	CASSGTSGSYNEQLF	TGTGCCAGCAGCGGGACTAGCGGTTCCTACAATGAGCAGTTATTC
TRBJ2-3	many	TRBV24-1	-	CATSRHRSTDTQYF	TGTGCCACTTCTCGTCATAGGAGCACAGATACGCAGTATTTT
TRBJ1-2	many	TRBV7-9	-	CASRYRDGYTF	TGTGCCAGCAGATACAGAGATGGCTACACCTTC
TRBJ1-1	many	TRBV7-2	TRBD1	CASSHRDSLNTEAFF	TGTGCCAGCAGCCACCGGGACAGTTTGAACACTGAAGCTTTCTTT
TRBJ2-4	-	TRBV10-2	-	CASSGSREAIQYF	TGCGCCAGCAGCGGATCTAGAGAAGCCATTCAGTACTTC
TRBJ1-6	many	TRBV11-2	-	CASSLQGTNSPLHF	TGTGCCAGCAGCTTACAGGGGACCAATTCACCCCTCCACTTT
TRBJ2-7	few	TRBV5-1	TRBD1	CASRVQGPNYEQYF	TGCGCCAGCAGGGTACAGGGGCCCAACTACGAGCAGTACTTC
TRBJ2-1	-	TRBV9	TRBD1	CASSVAGTAYNEQFF	TGTGCCAGCAGCGTAGCAGGGACAGCTTACAATGAGCAGTTCTTC
TRBJ1-6	many	TRBV7-2	-	CASREGTSYNSPLHF	TGTGCCAGCAGGGAGGGGACATCCTATAATTCACCCCTCCACTTT
TRBJ2-1	many	TRBV5-1	-	CASSLVQNEQFF	TGTGCCAGCAGCTTAGTCCAAAATGAGCAGTTCTTC
TRBJ2-1	-	TRBV5-6	TRBD1	CASSYLLRGRTSYNEQFF	TGTGCCAGCAGCTACCTACTTAGGGGGCGGACCTCCTACAATGAGCAGTTCTTC
TRBJ2-3	-	TRBV12-3/TRBV12-4	TRBD2	CASSDRGTSGGSTDTHYF	TGTGCCAGCAGTGACCGAGGGACTAGCGGGGGGAGCACAGATACGCACTATTTT
TRBJ2-2	many	TRBV20-1	TRBD2	CSARDGRGTSWKTNTGELFF	TGCAGTGCTAGAGATGGTAGGGGGACTAGCTGGAAAACGAACACCGGGGAGCTGTTTTTT
TRBJ2-1	-	TRBV6-2/TRBV6-3	-	CASSRTGLGQFF	TGTGCCAGCAGCCGCACGGGACTCGGGCAGTTCTTC
TRBJ2-7	many	TRBV12-3/TRBV12-4	-	CASSQFSGSYEQYF	TGTGCCAGCAGCCAGTTTTCCGGGTCCTACGAGCAGTACTTC
TRBJ2-1	many	TRBV21-1	-	CASSKQSLAGGPKDDNEQFF	TGTGCCAGCAGCAAACAGAGTCTAGCGGGGGGGCCGAAGGACGACAATGAGCAGTTCTTC
TRBJ2-7	-	TRBV12-3/TRBV12-4	TRBD1	CAISIRDRGNEQYF	TGTGCCATCAGTATCCGGGACAGGGGGAACGAGCAGTACTTC
TRBJ2-3	many	TRBV12-5	TRBD2	CASGLPTKTSGRTDTQYF	TGTGCTAGTGGTTTGCCTACGAAGACTAGCGGGAGGACAGATACGCAGTATTTT
TRBJ2-7	many	TRBV9	-	CASSASKTGQFYEQYF	TGTGCCAGCAGCGCGTCAAAAACGGGACAATTCTACGAGCAGTACTTC
TRBJ2-2	-	TRBV5-1	TRBD1	CASSGRDRGQTGELFF	TGCGCCAGCAGCGGCCGGGACAGGGGGCAAACCGGGGAGCTGTTTTTT
TRBJ2-1	many	TRBV7-2	TRBD1	CASSLVVTGDFDEQFF	TGTGCCAGCAGCTTAGTAGTGACAGGGGATTTCGATGAGCAGTTCTTC